The entry below gives a single T cell receptor (beta chain) sequence along with its context. Its antigen is unknown. Use of 60 Vbeta and 13 Jbeta primers characterized the PCR. Generated by immunoSEQ multiplex PCR, the TCRdb table keeps only in-frame clones and is missing some. The sample includes more than 100,000 clones, 76% of them seen just once. The CDR3 covers 17 residues. Germline CDR1 is SNHLY and CDR2 is FYNNEI. V was clipped by 3 bases and J by 2 bases; unmatched bases: 9. The source of the sample is a study of cytomegalovirus exposure and HLA in healthy donors. Study-level findings and limits: TCR beta sequences reportedly predicted the HLA-A and HLA-B alleles of most subjects accurately.

Donors consisted of healthy bone marrow donors. The TCR originated in a woman aged 18-29 years in good health and CMV-seropositive. Material for sequencing was PBMCs. The V and J genes are TRBV2 and TRBJ1-5; TRBD1 agrees at 8 bases. CDR3 in amino acids: CASSDWTGSVGNQPQHF. Written as DNA, the CDR3 is TGTGCCAGCAGTGACTGGACAGGGTCCGTAGGCAATCAGCCCCAGCATTTT.